Presented here are 30 T cell receptor beta chains from one specimen sequenced in a study of human T cells and chemical hapten exposure. Time point specified: pre-sensitization, week 0. Documented treatment: therapeutic diphenylcyclopropenone sensitization with weekly scalp DPC. TCRdb called the RACE reads again in MiXCR, with one record for every CDR3 protein. Found here are approximately 370,000 distinct CDR3 sequences, 5% to 6.5% of them singletons; the top ten hold around 8.8%. The source was whole blood, collected in connection with sensitization to the hapten diphenylcyclopropenone (DPC). The receptors originated from a woman aged 18 to 35 with alopecia areata. Some clones in this sample may be carry-over from other donors' samples.

This chain links TRBV18 with TRBJ2-7; 9 bases fit TRBD2. CDR3 length: 16 amino acids. Germline V CDR1 and CDR2: KGHSH, LQKENI. V gave up 3 bases and J gave up 0 bases; unmatched junction bases: 6. This CDR3 is CASSPLGGGASYEQYF. DNA for the CDR3: TGTGCCAGCTCACCCCTGGGCGGGGGGGCCTCCTACGAGCAGTACTTC.

This clonotype was found many times. The V call is TRBV7-2, the J call TRBJ1-1, with 7 bases matching TRBD1. The germline gives CDR1 SGHTA, CDR2 FQGNSA. The junction had 11 bases not matched to a gene; V was cut back by 5 bases and J by 5 bases. The CDR3 loop spans 15 amino acids. CDR3 nucleotides: TGTGCCAGCAGCAGCACTACAGGGGCCATAACTGAAGCTTTCTTT. Its translation: CASSSTTGAITEAFF.

The gene calls are TRBV13 and TRBJ1-1; 9 nucleotides agree with TRBD1. Germline trimming cut 5 bases from V and 0 bases from J; bases unmatched to any gene: 7. The CDR3 consists of 16 residues. Germline CDR1 PRHDT, CDR2 FYEKMQ (reference sequence). The CDR3 DNA reads as TGTGCCAGCAGCCGTGGGACAGGGCTTATGAACACTGAAGCTTTCTTT. Amino acids: CASSRGTGLMNTEAFF. The full variable domain, its missing parts supplied by reference TRBV13 and TRBJ1-1, is AAGVIQSPRHLIKEKRETATLKCYPIPRHDTVYWYQQGPGQDPQFLISFYEKMQSDKGSIPDRFSAQQFSDYHSELNMSSLELGDSALYFCASSRGTGLMNTEAFFGQGTRLTVV.

This clonotype was seen repeatedly, ten times or more. The chain joins TRBV7-2 to TRBJ1-6, with D possibly TRBD1 on 5 matching bases. Trimming pared 0 bases from V and 5 bases from J, leaving 8 bases between. CDR1 and CDR2 from the germline V gene are SGHTA and FQGNSA. The CDR3 is made up of 15 amino acids. CDR3 region: CASSLAPGNNSPLHF. The CDR3 DNA sequence: TGTGCCAGCAGCTTAGCGCCAGGGAATAATTCACCCCTCCACTTT.

The chain couples TRBV7-2 to TRBJ2-4; 7 nucleotides agree with TRBD1. Germline V CDR1 and CDR2: SGHTA, FQGNSA. This CDR3 is built from 17 residues. V trimming: 6 bases; J trimming: 3 bases; junction bases outside the gene matches: 14. The CDR3, as DNA: TGTGCCAGCAGGCGAGGGGGCCAGGGGTTAGGCAAAAACATTCAGTACTTC. Encoded protein: CASRRGGQGLGKNIQYF. Using reference TRBV7-2 and TRBJ2-4 for the parts outside the CDR3, the full variable domain is GAGVSQSPSNKVTEKGKDVELRCDPISGHTALYWYRQSLGQGLEFLIYFQGNSAPDKSGLPSDRFSAERTGGSVSTLTIQRTQQEDSAVYLCASRRGGQGLGKNIQYFGAGTRLSVL.

The V gene is TRBV6-6, the J gene TRBJ1-3; D ambiguous. V gave up 2 bases and J gave up 2 bases, with 7 bases separating them. From germline, CDR1 is MNHNY and CDR2 SVGAGI (reference sequence). There are 14 residues in the CDR3. CDR3 loop: CASSYGSPGNTIYF. The CDR3 region has the DNA TGTGCCAGCAGTTACGGTTCGCCTGGAAACACCATATATTTT.

This clonotype has more than one count but fewer than ten. The chain has TRBV13 and TRBJ1-4, with 7 bases fitting TRBD1. Germline V gene lookup returns CDR1 PRHDT and CDR2 FYEKMQ (reference sequence). V dropped 4 bases and J dropped 7; count of bases not matched to a gene: 9. The CDR3 is 15 residues long. The CDR3 protein is CASSSYRGRSEKLFF. CDR3 sequence (DNA): TGTGCCAGCAGCTCCTACAGGGGTAGGAGTGAAAAACTGTTTTTT.

This clonotype was counted once. A clone one base away is much larger, so this may be a read error. The gene calls are TRBV12-5 and TRBJ2-2; D is perhaps TRBD2 (6 bases). Trimming removed 1 base from V and 1 base from J, with 16 bases in between. Germline V gene lookup returns CDR1 LGHNT and CDR2 FRNRAP. The CDR3 runs to 18 residues. This CDR3 reads CASGLAGRRLGNTGELFF. CDR3 sequence (DNA): TGTGCTAGTGGTTTGGCAGGAAGGAGACTAGGGAACACCGGGGAGCTGTTTTTT.

This clonotype was seen at least ten times. The gene calls are TRBV6-2 or TRBV6-3 and TRBJ2-1; TRBD2 agrees at 13 bases. Germline loops: CDR1 MNHEY, CDR2 SVGEGT. Germline trimming cut 6 bases from V and 3 bases from J; bases unmatched to any gene: 5. CDR3 size: 16 residues. CDR3 nucleotide sequence: TGTGCCAGCAGCAAAGGGACTAGCGGGGACTACAATGAGCAGTTCTTC. Residues: CASSKGTSGDYNEQFF.

The J gene is TRBJ2-3, the V gene TRBV12-3 or TRBV12-4, with 12 positions matching TRBD2. The CDR3 extends over 16 amino acids. Trimming took 7 bases from V and 4 from J; bases not matched to a gene: 9. DNA for the CDR3: TGTGCCAGCAAGGCTAGCGGGGGGGCGTTGGCAGATACGCAGTATTTT. Translation: CASKASGGALADTQYF.

This clonotype was observed many times. CDR3 amino acids: CASSHTYGGDSPLHF. The CDR3 region has the DNA TGCGCCAGCAGCCATACTTACGGGGGGGATTCACCCCTCCACTTT. The chain uses TRBV4-3 and TRBJ1-6; the D gene is possibly TRBD1 (5 bases). CDR3 length: 15 residues. Trimming removed 3 bases from V and 8 bases from J, with 14 bases in between. The germline CDR1 and CDR2 sequences are LGHNA and YSLEER.

This clonotype was counted at least ten times. V and J are TRBV20-1 and TRBJ2-3; D is uncertain. Per the germline V gene, CDR1 is DFQATT and CDR2 is SNEGSKA (reference sequence). The CDR3 extends over 13 amino acids. V gave up 5 bases and J gave up 5 bases, with 14 bases separating them. The CDR3 region is CSAGPTEGDTQYF. The CDR3, as DNA: TGCAGTGCTGGCCCCACAGAAGGAGATACGCAGTATTTT.

Turning to this clonotype: This may come from a read error, since a much larger clone is one base off. This chain connects TRBV28 to TRBJ2-7, with 9 bases matching TRBD1. Germline-derived CDR1 and CDR2 are MDHEN and SYDVKM. Germline trimming cut 5 bases from V and 6 bases from J; bases unmatched to any gene: 5. This CDR3 region has 13 residues. The CDR3 region is CASSRGDRVEQYF. CDR3 coding DNA: TGTGCCAGCAGTAGAGGGGACAGGGTCGAGCAGTACTTC.

The rearrangement uses TRBV3-1 and TRBJ1-1, with D uncertain. Germline V gene data show CDR1 as LGHDT and CDR2 as YNNKEL (reference sequence). The CDR3 totals 13 residues. Deletions cut 4 bases from V and 0 bases from J, with 6 bases between. The CDR3 loop reads CASSRNVNTEAFF. Here the CDR3 DNA reads TGTGCCAGCAGCCGGAACGTGAACACTGAAGCTTTCTTT.

This clonotype was counted ten times or more. This chain joins TRBV3-1 and TRBJ1-3, with 7 bases fitting TRBD1. The junction had 6 bases not matched to a gene; V was cut back by 4 bases and J by 0 bases. CDR1 LGHDT and CDR2 YNNKEL come from the germline V gene (reference sequence). This CDR3 region has 16 residues. Here the CDR3 DNA reads TGTGCCAGCAGCCGTAAGGGACAGATCTCTGGAAACACCATATATTTT. Encoded protein: CASSRKGQISGNTIYF.

This clonotype has only a few counts. The rearrangement uses TRBV6-5 and TRBJ2-7; 9 positions match TRBD2. The CDR3 sequence is 14 residues long. The ends lost 2 bases at V and 3 bases at J; junction bases unmatched: 2. The germline V gene has CDR1 MNHEY and CDR2 SVGAGI. The CDR3: CASSYAGGDYEQYF. As DNA, the CDR3 is TGTGCCAGCAGTTACGCGGGGGGGGACTACGAGCAGTACTTC.

This clonotype was picked up many times. This chain uses TRBV7-2 with TRBJ1-5; TRBD1 is a possible D gene (5 bases). The germline V gene encodes CDR1 SGHTA and CDR2 FQGNSA. The length of the CDR3 is 15 residues. Trimming shortened V by 4 bases and J by 0 bases, and 10 bases separated the two germline ends. The CDR3 loop is CASSYSGYSNQPQHF. CDR3 nucleotides: TGTGCCAGCAGCTACTCAGGGTATAGCAATCAGCCCCAGCATTTT. Supplemented by reference TRBV7-2 and TRBJ1-5, the full variable domain reads GAGVSQSPSNKVTEKGKDVELRCDPISGHTALYWYRQSLGQGLEFLIYFQGNSAPDKSGLPSDRFSAERTGGSVSTLTIQRTQQEDSAVYLCASSYSGYSNQPQHFGDGTRLSIL.

In its sample, this clonotype was seen a few times. V and J are TRBV10-3 and TRBJ1-3; D is unresolved. This CDR3 comprises 14 residues. Trimming left V 6 bases short and J 0 bases short, with 9 bases between. Germline V gene lookup returns CDR1 ENHRY and CDR2 SYGVKD. In DNA form, the CDR3 reads TGTGCCATCAGGCGCCTGAGCTCTGGAAACACCATATATTTT. Translation: CAIRRLSSGNTIYF.

V and J are TRBV5-6 and TRBJ1-3; D remains ambiguous. The CDR3 spans 16 residues. Germline lookup yields CDR1 SGHDT and CDR2 YYEEEE. V dropped 3 bases and J dropped 0 bases, with 13 bases sitting between them. The CDR3 loop is CASSSLPINSGNTIYF. DNA for the CDR3: TGTGCCAGCAGCTCCTTACCAATTAACTCTGGAAACACCATATATTTT.

This clonotype was detected ten times or more. The chain is built from TRBV12-3 or TRBV12-4 and TRBJ1-3; tentatively, D is TRBD1 (5 bases). This CDR3 is built from 14 residues. V was clipped by 10 bases and J by 2 bases, with 15 bases between them. As DNA, the CDR3 is TGTGCCATCAGGAACCCAGGGACTGGAAACACCATATATTTT. Translated, it gives CAIRNPGTGNTIYF.

This clonotype came up many times. This chain joins TRBV6-4 and TRBJ1-2; a weak D match, TRBD1 (5 bases). In germline, CDR1 is MRHNA, CDR2 SNTAGT. V was shortened by 6 bases and J by 6 bases, with 14 bases between the two germline ends. This CDR3 spans 13 amino acids. CDR3 DNA: TGTGCCAGCAGCCCTCTAAAAGGGGATGGCTACACCTTC. This codes for CASSPLKGDGYTF.

This clonotype was seen many times. The chain links TRBV7-2 to TRBJ2-7; D possibly corresponds to TRBD1 (6 bases). The CDR3 loop spans 14 amino acids. V was shortened by 4 bases and J by 1 base, with 11 bases between the two germline ends. Germline CDR1 SGHTA, CDR2 FQGNSA. The CDR3: CASSSITGSYEQYF. The CDR3 region has the DNA TGTGCCAGCAGCTCCATAACAGGGTCCTACGAGCAGTACTTC.

The J gene is TRBJ1-5, the V gene TRBV12-3 or TRBV12-4, with D possibly being TRBD1 (6 bases). The length of the CDR3 is 13 residues. V gave up 6 bases and J gave up 6 bases, with 12 bases separating them. The CDR3 protein is CASSPGERQPQHF. DNA for the CDR3: TGTGCCAGCAGCCCAGGGGAACGTCAGCCCCAGCATTTT.

This clonotype turned up a few times. V usage is TRBV12-3 or TRBV12-4 and J usage is TRBJ2-2; TRBD1 is a possible D gene (6 bases). Between the trimmed V and J ends, which lost 2 bases and 5 bases, there was a span of 12 bases. CDR3 length: 15 amino acids. The CDR3 loop reads CASSLQGRKTGELFF. The CDR3 coding sequence is TGTGCCAGCAGTTTACAGGGGCGCAAGACCGGGGAGCTGTTTTTT.

The rearrangement links TRBV6-5 to TRBJ1-5; 7 bases are shared with TRBD1. Germline loops: CDR1 MNHEY, CDR2 SVGAGI. CDR3 length: 15 residues. The V segment lost 5 bases and the J segment 0 bases; nucleotides outside the gene matches: 4. The CDR3 spells CASSRTGHSNQPQHF. In DNA, the CDR3 is TGTGCCAGCAGTAGGACAGGACATAGCAATCAGCCCCAGCATTTT.

This clonotype was counted at least ten times. The J gene is TRBJ2-7, the V gene TRBV5-1; TRBD1 matches at 9 bases. CDR1 SGHRS and CDR2 YFSETQ come from the germline V gene. The CDR3 is 15 amino acids. Trimming at V came to 4 bases and at J to 3 bases, leaving 8 bases not matched to a gene. CDR3 protein: CASSPWTGADYEQYF. The CDR3 nucleotides are TGCGCCAGCAGCCCCTGGACAGGGGCGGACTACGAGCAGTACTTC.

This clonotype was counted a few times. This sequence joins TRBV18 and TRBJ1-3; D might be TRBD1 (6 bases). Trimming removed 2 bases from V and 8 bases from J, with 7 bases in between. The CDR3 consists of 12 residues. CDR1 is KGHSH and CDR2 is LQKENI in the germline V gene. In DNA, the CDR3 is TGTGCCAGCTCACCATCAGGGGACACCATATATTTT. Its translation is CASSPSGDTIYF.

This clonotype was seen ten or more times. V gene TRBV14 combines with J gene TRBJ2-1; 7 bases map to TRBD1. V shed 2 bases and J 4 bases; nucleotides not matched to a gene: 8. Germline values: CDR1 SGHDN, CDR2 FVKESK. The CDR3 has 16 amino acids. The CDR3 nucleotides read TGTGCCAGCAGCCAAACCACAGGGGTAAATTACAATGAGCAGTTCTTC. Translation: CASSQTTGVNYNEQFF.

This clonotype was detected a few times. The chain links TRBV27 to TRBJ1-4; the match to TRBD1 covers 7 bases. The J segment lost 4 bases and the V segment lost 8 bases, leaving 13 bases of the junction unmatched. The germline V gene has CDR1 MNHEY and CDR2 SMNVEV (reference sequence). There are 16 residues in the CDR3. The CDR3 loop reads CASGFYRQGHNEKLFF. The CDR3 bases are TGTGCCAGCGGCTTTTACCGACAGGGTCATAATGAAAAACTGTTTTTT.

This clonotype was recorded many times. The chain couples TRBV5-1 to TRBJ2-7, with 10 bases matching TRBD1. The CDR3 has 13 amino acids. Germline lookup yields CDR1 SGHRS and CDR2 YFSETQ. J gave up 5 bases and V 4 bases, and 3 bases lay outside the gene matches. CDR3 bases: TGCGCCAGCAGCGCGGGGACAGGGGACGAGCAGTACTTC. This codes for CASSAGTGDEQYF. Together with reference TRBV5-1 and TRBJ2-7, the CDR3 gives the full variable domain: KAGVTQTPRYLIKTRGQQVTLSCSPISGHRSVSWYQQTPGQGLQFLFEYFSETQRNKGNFPGRFSGRQFSNSRSEMNVSTLELGDSALYLCASSAGTGDEQYFGPGTRLTVT.